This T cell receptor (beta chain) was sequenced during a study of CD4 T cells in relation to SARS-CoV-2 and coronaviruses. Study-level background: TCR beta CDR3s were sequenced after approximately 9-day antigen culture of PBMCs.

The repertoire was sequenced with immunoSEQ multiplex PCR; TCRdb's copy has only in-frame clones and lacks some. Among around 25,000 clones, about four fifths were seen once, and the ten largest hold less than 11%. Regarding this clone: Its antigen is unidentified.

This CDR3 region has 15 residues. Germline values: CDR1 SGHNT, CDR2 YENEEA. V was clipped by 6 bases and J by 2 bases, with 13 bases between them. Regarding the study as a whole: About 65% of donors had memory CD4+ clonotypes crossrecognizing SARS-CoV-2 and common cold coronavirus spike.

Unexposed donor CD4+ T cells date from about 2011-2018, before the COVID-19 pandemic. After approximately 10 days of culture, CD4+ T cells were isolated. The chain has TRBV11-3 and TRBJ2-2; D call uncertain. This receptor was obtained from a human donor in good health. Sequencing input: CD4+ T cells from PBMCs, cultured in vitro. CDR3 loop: CASSSTDLNTGELFF. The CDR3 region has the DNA TGTGCCAGCAGTTCTACGGACCTTAACACCGGGGAGCTGTTTTTT.